This TCR beta chain was observed in a study of early T cells in non-severe SARS-CoV-2 infection. Across the study: Sequencing of bulk RNA from unsorted whole blood was done, without chain pairing.

In the library, individual cDNA molecules carried attached unique molecular identifiers. TCRdb re-called the 5' RACE reads through MiXCR, storing one row per CDR3 protein. Of around 81,000 distinct CDR3 sequences listed, 11% to 15% are singletons. Sequencing used whole blood. The receptor's source is an adult who was a healthcare worker with PCR-confirmed SARS-CoV-2 infection or an uninfected control (not recorded which).

The CDR3 DNA sequence: TGTGCCAGCAGCCATACTAGGGACCAAGAGACCCAGTACTTC. Amino acid sequence: CASSHTRDQETQYF. The chain has TRBV9 and TRBJ2-5, with a possible D match to TRBD2 (5 bases). The CDR3 has 14 residues. Germline CDR1 and CDR2: SGDLS and YYNGEE. Trimming left V 4 bases short and J 0 bases short, with 10 bases between.